This TCR beta chain was identified during a study of CD4 T cell repertoires in COVID-19. Study-wide points: SARS-CoV and/or HKU1 spike cultures shared between about 6.5 and 25% of SARS-CoV-2 clonotypes. Sharing of several most expanded SARS-CoV-2-reactive clonotypes across memory subsets suggested intraclonal diversification.

V lost 5 bases and J 6 bases, leaving 13 bases between the germline ends. Germline CDR1 reads MNHEY; CDR2 reads SMNVEV (reference sequence). The CDR3 length is 14 residues. To note about this clone: Its target is unknown.

No culture step preceded sequencing of the ex vivo isolated memory T cells. Repertoires were generated with immunoSEQ multiplex PCR, while TCRdb's copy carries only in-frame clones and drops some. Seen here are roughly 23,000 clones, around 87% observed once, and the top ten hold about 0.6%. This chain joins TRBV27 and TRBJ2-2, with D unresolved. The TCR comes from a human donor who had COVID-19. The input for sequencing was central memory CD4+ T cells from blood, taken before the COVID-19 pandemic. CDR3 sequence (DNA): TGTGCCAGCAGTCCAACTAAGGCCTCCGGGGAGCTGTTTTTT. As protein: CASSPTKASGELFF.